These 13 T cell receptor beta chains came from one sample sequenced in a study of shared clonotypes between healthy human individuals. Clones were sequenced by immunoSEQ multiplex PCR, and TCRdb holds only the in-frame ones, with some missing. The sample consists of about 2.4 million clones, 93% of them appearing once. Sequencing input: naive CD4+ T cells from PBMCs. As to subset: CD45RA+ positively selected. The source is a young man in good health. Some clones in this sample may be carry-over from other donors' samples.

The chain employs TRBV29-1 and TRBJ1-1; TRBD1 aligns across 7 bases. The germline V gene has CDR1 SQVTM and CDR2 ANQGSEA. This CDR3 is built from 13 residues. The V and J ends lost 6 bases and 4 bases, in that order; junction bases with no gene match: 8. The CDR3: CSVKRGQSTEAFF. The DNA for the CDR3 is TGCAGCGTAAAGAGGGGGCAGAGCACTGAAGCTTTCTTT.

V and J are TRBV7-3 and TRBJ2-5, with 7 bases fitting TRBD1. Germline lookup yields CDR1 SGHTA and CDR2 FQGTGA. The V segment lost 1 base and the J segment 1 base; nucleotides outside the gene matches: 6. This CDR3 has 16 residues. CDR3 nucleotide sequence: TGTGCCAGCAGCTTAAGCCAGGCAGGGGGCCAAGAGACCCAGTACTTC. This sequence encodes CASSLSQAGGQETQYF.

The V call is TRBV7-9, the J call TRBJ1-4; D unclear. The CDR3 sequence is 13 residues long. Trimming cost V 5 bases and J 7 bases, with 11 bases left between them. Germline CDR1 is SEHNR and CDR2 is FQNEAQ (reference sequence). The CDR3 reads CASSPAGIEKLFF. CDR3 in DNA: TGTGCCAGCAGCCCAGCGGGGATTGAAAAACTGTTTTTT.

The V call is TRBV6-5, the J call TRBJ1-2; D perhaps matches TRBD1 (5 bases). CDR1 and CDR2 (germline): MNHEY, SVGAGI. The CDR3 runs to 14 residues. V gave up 10 bases and J gave up 7 bases, with 22 bases separating them. This CDR3 reads CATELRGGRLGYTF. The CDR3 nucleotides are TGTGCCACCGAGCTTAGGGGAGGGCGCCTTGGCTACACCTTC.

V and J are TRBV21-1 and TRBJ2-1; the D call TRBD2 from the table was never checked on the DNA. TRBV21-1 is reported as a pseudogene. The CDR3 has 16 amino acids. The CDR3 DNA reads TGTGCCAGCAGTTCGTCCGGGAACCGCTCCTACAATGAGCAGTTCTTC. Protein: CASSSSGNRSYNEQFF.

The chain recombines TRBV6-1 with TRBJ2-7, with 11 bases fitting TRBD2. Unmatched junction bases numbered 7, after V lost 7 bases and J lost 2 bases. The germline V gene encodes CDR1 MNHNS and CDR2 SASEGT. The length of the CDR3 is 15 residues. CDR3 DNA: TGTGCCAGCACCACTAGCGGGAGTAACCCCTACGAGCAGTACTTC. Its translation is CASTTSGSNPYEQYF.

The rearrangement joins TRBV7-9 to TRBJ1-1, with TRBD1 identical over 8 bases. CDR3 length: 15 residues. Germline V gene lookup returns CDR1 SEHNR and CDR2 FQNEAQ (reference sequence). V shed 5 bases and J 5 bases; nucleotides not matched to a gene: 10. CDR3 nucleotide sequence: TGTGCCAGCAGCCCAAATCAGGGGGCTATTACTGAAGCTTTCTTT. This sequence encodes CASSPNQGAITEAFF.

This chain uses TRBV10-3 with TRBJ2-5; D is perhaps TRBD1 (6 bases). Germline V gene data show CDR1 as ENHRY and CDR2 as SYGVKD. This CDR3 has 16 residues. Between the trimmed V and J ends, which lost 4 bases and 0 bases, there was a span of 15 bases. Here the CDR3 DNA reads TGTGCCATCAGTGCGGGGCCCGACAGGAACCAAGAGACCCAGTACTTC. Residues: CAISAGPDRNQETQYF.

The genes are TRBV6-5 and TRBJ2-3; D gene unclear. Looked up from germline, CDR1 is MNHEY and CDR2 is SVGAGI. The CDR3 contains 15 residues. The V gene lost 8 bases and the J gene lost 1 base, with 16 bases spanning the gap. In DNA, the CDR3 is TGTGCCAGCCGCTCCTGGAAGCTTCGCACAGATACGCAGTATTTT. It is translated as CASRSWKLRTDTQYF.

The chain uses TRBV18 and TRBJ2-1; the match to TRBD2 covers 13 bases. The CDR3 length is 17 residues. The V gene's germline CDR1 is KGHSH and CDR2 LQKENI. The junction had 2 bases not matched to a gene; V was cut back by 3 bases and J by 0 bases. CDR3 DNA: TGTGCCAGCTCACCGACTAGCGGGAGGCCCTCCTACAATGAGCAGTTCTTC. This encodes CASSPTSGRPSYNEQFF.

The count of this clone is one. The chain employs TRBV10-3 and TRBJ1-1; 8 nucleotides match TRBD1. The CDR3 loop spans 15 amino acids. Germline lookup yields CDR1 ENHRY and CDR2 SYGVKD. Unmatched junction bases numbered 8, after V lost 4 bases and J lost 4 bases. The CDR3 DNA reads as TGTGCCATCAGTGTCGGGACAGGTTTTGGCACTGAAGCTTTCTTT. As protein: CAISVGTGFGTEAFF.

J is TRBJ2-1 and V is TRBV28, with 9 bases identical to TRBD2. From germline, CDR1 is MDHEN and CDR2 SYDVKM. V lost 4 bases, J lost 8 bases, and 12 bases stayed unmatched. This CDR3 spans 16 amino acids. CDR3: CASSSQTSGYSDEQFF. The DNA of the CDR3 is TGTGCCAGCAGTTCGCAAACTAGCGGGTATAGCGATGAGCAGTTCTTC. Complete variable domain (other parts from reference TRBV28 and TRBJ2-1): DVKVTQSSRYLVKRTGEKVFLECVQDMDHENMFWYRQDPGLGLRLIYFSYDVKMKEKGDIPEGYSVSREKKERFSLILESASTNQTSMYLCASSSQTSGYSDEQFFGPGTRLTVL.

This rearrangement joins TRBV7-9 to TRBJ2-5, with 8 bases matching TRBD1. V shed 7 bases, J shed 3 bases, and the junction held 10 bases outside the gene matches. The CDR3 has 15 amino acids. The germline gives CDR1 SEHNR, CDR2 FQNEAQ (reference sequence). The CDR3 coding sequence is TGTGCCAGCAACCGCCTCGGACAGGGAAAAGAGACCCAGTACTTC. It encodes CASNRLGQGKETQYF.